The next 12 T cell receptor beta chains were all read from a single sample in a study of response to subunit inactivated influenza vaccine. TCRdb itself ran the RT-PCR reads through MiXCR, one entry per CDR3 protein. Here the sample spans roughly 710,000 distinct CDR3 sequences, roughly 15% being singletons. The sample consisted of PBMCs from blood, taken around two weeks before vaccination. These receptors came from a man aged 45-60 years who received an inactivated influenza vaccine.

This clonotype was counted only a few times. The chain uses TRBV12-3 or TRBV12-4 and TRBJ1-4; D is unresolved. Trimming shortened V by 5 bases and J by 6 bases, and 13 bases separated the two germline ends. There are 14 residues in the CDR3. The CDR3: CASSPFRAHEKLFF. CDR3 nucleotides: TGTGCCAGCAGTCCCTTCCGGGCGCATGAAAAACTGTTTTTT.

As DNA, the CDR3 is TGTGCCAGCGGACGGACAGAAGGCCCAGATACGCAGTATTTT. Its protein is CASGRTEGPDTQYF. V usage is TRBV12-3 or TRBV12-4 and J usage is TRBJ2-3; possible D gene TRBD1, 6 bases. The CDR3 extends over 14 amino acids. V was trimmed by 8 bases and J by 4 bases, leaving 16 bases between them.

This clonotype showed up many times. The chain employs TRBV15 and TRBJ2-2; D may be TRBD1 or TRBD2 (6 bases each). Germline V lookup: CDR1 LNHNV, CDR2 YYDKDF (reference sequence). Between the trimmed V and J ends, which lost 0 bases and 5 bases, there was a span of 10 bases. The CDR3 sequence is 15 residues long. The CDR3 sequence: CATSRDGGGTGELFF. CDR3 DNA: TGTGCCACCAGCAGAGATGGAGGGGGGACCGGGGAGCTGTTTTTT.

This clonotype is a singleton in its sample. This chain connects TRBV7-6 to TRBJ2-3, with D unresolved. CDR3 length: 13 amino acids. Per germline, CDR1 SGHVS and CDR2 FNYEAQ. V gave up 6 bases and J gave up 2 bases, with 9 bases separating them. The CDR3 loop is CASRDLPTDTQYF. The CDR3 DNA reads as TGTGCCAGCAGGGACCTACCCACAGATACGCAGTATTTT.

The chain links TRBV7-9 to TRBJ2-3; 8 positions agree with TRBD2. CDR1 is SEHNR and CDR2 is FQNEAQ in the germline V gene (reference sequence). Losses at the gene ends were 4 bases for V and 2 bases for J; bases not matched to a gene: 8. The CDR3 runs 16 residues. The CDR3, as DNA: TGTGCCAGCAGCTCACCAGCGGGAGCCGTCACAGATACGCAGTATTTT. Translation: CASSSPAGAVTDTQYF.

This clonotype has ten or more counts. V usage is TRBV24-1 and J usage is TRBJ1-1; D is perhaps TRBD1 (5 bases). The CDR3 is made up of 14 amino acids. Germline CDR1 KGHDR, CDR2 SFDVKD. Trimming removed 6 bases from V and 1 base from J, with 11 bases in between. The CDR3 nucleotides are TGTGCCACCAGTTCCGGGACGGAGAACACTGAAGCTTTCTTT. Translated, it gives CATSSGTENTEAFF.

The chain carries TRBV20-1 and TRBJ2-2; D might be TRBD1 or TRBD2, each matching 5 bases. Trimming shortened V by 5 bases and J by 0 bases, and 10 bases separated the two germline ends. The CDR3 has 14 residues. Germline V gene sequence: CDR1 DFQATT, CDR2 SNEGSKA (reference sequence). The CDR3 coding sequence is TGCAGTGCTGGGGGAATCGCGAACACCGGGGAGCTGTTTTTT. It specifies CSAGGIANTGELFF.

The rearrangement uses TRBV20-1 and TRBJ2-7, with TRBD2 matching over 9 bases. Trimming removed 2 bases from V and 0 bases from J; junction bases left unmatched: 8. Germline V gene lookup returns CDR1 DFQATT and CDR2 SNEGSKA (reference sequence). This CDR3 region has 16 residues. The CDR3 here is CSARSQAGGRSYEQYF. The CDR3 DNA follows: TGCAGTGCTAGATCCCAAGCGGGAGGCCGCTCCTACGAGCAGTACTTC.

The chain joins TRBV12-3 or TRBV12-4 to TRBJ1-5; a weak D match, TRBD1 (6 bases). The CDR3 loop spans 13 amino acids. V was clipped by 6 bases and J by 7 bases, with 13 bases between them. Written as DNA, the CDR3 is TGTGCCAGCAGCGGACAGTTTAACCAGCCCCAGCATTTT. Protein sequence: CASSGQFNQPQHF.

This clonotype came up a few times. V and J are TRBV9 and TRBJ1-1; TRBD1 agrees at 11 bases. The CDR3 length is 16 residues. Germline trimming cut 2 bases from V and 3 bases from J; bases unmatched to any gene: 6. The germline gives CDR1 SGDLS, CDR2 YYNGEE. CDR3 coding DNA: TGTGCCAGCAGCGTCCGGACAGGGGGCGCCGACACTGAAGCTTTCTTT. This codes for CASSVRTGGADTEAFF.

The rearrangement uses TRBV3-1 and TRBJ2-7, with D unclear. Trimming took 3 bases from V and 3 from J, leaving 21 bases between them. This CDR3 spans 17 amino acids. The germline gives CDR1 LGHDT, CDR2 YNNKEL (reference sequence). The CDR3 DNA reads TGTGCCAGCAGCCACTCGGGCTTTACGGGTACTCGCTACGAGCAGTACTTC. Its translation: CASSHSGFTGTRYEQYF.

V is TRBV7-2 and J is TRBJ2-7; D is perhaps TRBD1 (5 bases). Germline V gives CDR1 SGHTA, CDR2 FQGNSA. The CDR3 runs to 12 residues. Trimming pared 5 bases from V and 6 bases from J, leaving 11 bases between. The CDR3 here is CASSPPGFEQYF. CDR3 sequence (DNA): TGTGCCAGCAGCCCTCCAGGGTTCGAGCAGTACTTC.